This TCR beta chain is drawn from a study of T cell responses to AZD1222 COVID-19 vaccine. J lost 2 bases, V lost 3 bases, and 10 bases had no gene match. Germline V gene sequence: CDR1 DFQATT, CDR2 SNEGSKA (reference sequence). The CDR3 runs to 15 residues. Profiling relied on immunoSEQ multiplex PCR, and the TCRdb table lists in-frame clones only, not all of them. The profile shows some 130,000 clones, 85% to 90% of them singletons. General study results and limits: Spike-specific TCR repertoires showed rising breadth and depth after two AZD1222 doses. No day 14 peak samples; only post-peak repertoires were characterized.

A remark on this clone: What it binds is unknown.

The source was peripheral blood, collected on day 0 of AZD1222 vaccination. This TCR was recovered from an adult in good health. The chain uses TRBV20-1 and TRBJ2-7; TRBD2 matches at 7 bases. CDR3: CSASSGTTSTYEQYF. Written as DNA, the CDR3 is TGCAGTGCTAGTTCCGGGACTACCAGCACCTACGAGCAGTACTTC.